This T cell receptor beta chain was found in a study of T cell responses to AZD1222 COVID-19 vaccine. Sequenced by immunoSEQ multiplex PCR; TCRdb stores in-frame clones only, minus some. The sample records under 200,000 clones, 85% to 95% being singletons. This clone has a handful of counts. Its target is unknown. The study's findings and limits: Vaccine-related CD4 TCRs covered spike, predominating at 160-218 and 743-854. Of spike-specific TCRs, nearly half reportedly target regions left unmutated in variants. Clonal diversity may have been underestimated in mostly white British donors.

The specimen comprised peripheral blood, sampled 28 days after the second dose of the MenACWY control vaccine. This TCR derives from an adult who received the MenACWY meningococcal vaccine as a control.

CDR3 region: CASSLVSTGSNYGYTF. CDR3 nucleotide sequence: TGTGCCAGCAGCTTAGTGTCGACAGGGTCTAACTATGGCTACACCTTC. The chain recombines TRBV7-2 with TRBJ1-2, with 7 bases lining up with TRBD1. The V segment lost 1 base and the J segment 0 bases; nucleotides outside the gene matches: 5. The CDR3 sequence is 16 residues long. Germline assignment: CDR1 SGHTA and CDR2 FQGNSA.